The source of this T cell receptor (beta chain) is a study of cytomegalovirus exposure and HLA in healthy donors. Vbeta (60) and Jbeta (13) primers were used in the PCR. Clones were read by immunoSEQ multiplex PCR, and TCRdb kept only the in-frame ones, dropping some. Here the sample spans 90,000 to 120,000 clones, approximately 84% being singletons. Study-level points and caveats: TCR beta V segments were, for the most part, productive about 87% or about 30% of the time in an earlier analysis. The CMV antigen specificity of a few CMV-associated chains was confirmed through in vitro analysis.

Comment on this clone: The antigen is unknown.

This CDR3 has 17 amino acids. V was pared by 6 bases and J by 0 bases, with 20 bases between. Per the germline V gene, CDR1 is SNHLY and CDR2 is FYNNEI. The receptor was derived from a man aged 25-45 years in good health and CMV-seronegative. The sample taken for sequencing was PBMCs. The gene calls are TRBV2 and TRBJ1-1; D is perhaps TRBD1 (5 bases). The CDR3 here is CASSTTANLQLNTEAFF. CDR3 DNA: TGTGCCAGCAGCACGACAGCGAACCTACAGCTGAACACTGAAGCTTTCTTT.